This T cell receptor (beta chain) is drawn from a study of OX40 agonist ivuxolimab in advanced cancers. As for the study in general: Patients' therapy was ivuxolimab, an antibody that acts as an agonist of OX40 (CD134). Of the participants, over 30% had some prior anti-PD-1, anti-PD-L1 or anti-CTLA-4 therapy, which was allowed.

To note about this clone: Antigen: not known. An end of the junction does not agree with germline; a read error may underlie this.

Findings and limits, study-wide: In a subset of nonresponders, normalized T-cell clonal expansion was also low. There were, on average, more expanded clones in CD8+ T cells than in CD4+.

TCRdb's copy holds only in-frame clones and misses some; the assay was immunoSEQ multiplex PCR. The data contain more than 65,000 clones, about 85% of them singletons. The germline V gene encodes CDR1 LNHNV and CDR2 YYDKDF (reference sequence). CDR3 length equals 15 residues. The clonotype originates from an adult with an advanced solid tumor such as melanoma, head and neck, liver or kidney cancer. J is TRBJ2-7 and V is TRBV15; 10 bases line up with TRBD2. The material was CD4+ or CD8+ T cells sorted from blood, obtained in a trial of the OX40 agonist ivuxolimab. As DNA, the CDR3 is TGTGCCACCAGCAGAGATAGACAGGGGCGCGGACTAGCGGCCTTC. Residues: CATSRDRQGRGLAAF.